Each of the 24 T cell receptor beta chains below was sequenced from the same sample in a study of CD8 T cells in Susac syndrome. Random hexamers primed reverse transcription of 0.5 to 1 ug RNA. TCRdb called the immunoSEQ multiplex PCR reads again in MiXCR, with one record for every CDR3 protein. The sample includes about 120,000 distinct CDR3 sequences, roughly 94% of them seen just once. Sequenced: CD8+ T cells from PBMCs. These TCRs come from a human donor with Susac syndrome.

The chain recombines TRBV6-5 with TRBJ2-1; tentative D call: TRBD2 (6 bases). CDR1 is MNHEY and CDR2 is SVGAGI in the germline V gene. The CDR3 runs 15 residues. With 6 bases removed from V and 0 bases from J, the gap between germline ends came to 12 bases. The CDR3 loop reads CASSQLTSSYNEQFF. The CDR3 bases are TGTGCCAGCAGCCAACTGACTAGCTCCTACAATGAGCAGTTCTTC.

This clonotype came up once. The rearrangement uses TRBV20-1 and TRBJ1-2; maybe TRBD1 (5 bases). This CDR3 contains 13 residues. Looked up from germline, CDR1 is DFQATT and CDR2 is SNEGSKA (reference sequence). V was clipped by 2 bases and J by 4 bases, with 11 bases between them. Written as DNA, the CDR3 is TGCAGTGCTAGATCCGGGACGGGCTATGGCTACACCTTC. Translated: CSARSGTGYGYTF.

The CDR3 DNA reads TGTGCCAGCAGTAGACCTGGTCGCGAAGAGACCCAGTACTTC. Translated: CASSRPGREETQYF. This rearrangement joins TRBV12-3 or TRBV12-4 to TRBJ2-5; the D is unclear. With 5 bases removed from V and 3 bases from J, the gap between germline ends came to 13 bases. This CDR3 has 14 residues.

The V call is TRBV4-3, the J call TRBJ2-3, with a possible D match to TRBD2 (5 bases). Germline CDR1 reads LGHNA; CDR2 reads YSLEER. The germline V and J ends were trimmed by 0 bases and 2 bases, with 9 bases remaining between them. The CDR3 is made up of 15 amino acids. In DNA form, the CDR3 reads TGCGCCAGCAGCCAAGAGCGGGCCTTCACAGATACGCAGTATTTT. It yields the protein CASSQERAFTDTQYF.

The V and J genes are TRBV7-9 and TRBJ1-5, with D perhaps TRBD1 (5 bases). V was clipped by 4 bases and J by 8 bases, with 12 bases between them. This CDR3 comprises 13 residues. Germline V gene data show CDR1 as SEHNR and CDR2 as FQNEAQ (reference sequence). The CDR3: CASSWDGGEPQHF. CDR3 nucleotides: TGTGCCAGCAGCTGGGACGGGGGGGAGCCCCAGCATTTT.

Only one count was recorded for this clonotype. This chain links TRBV20-1 with TRBJ1-2; 8 bases are shared with TRBD1. The V gene's germline CDR1 is DFQATT and CDR2 SNEGSKA (reference sequence). There are 14 residues in the CDR3. V shed 5 bases and J 3 bases; nucleotides not matched to a gene: 8. CDR3 in DNA: TGCAGTGCTTTGCAGGGGGCAGTTGACTATGGCTACACCTTC. Amino acids: CSALQGAVDYGYTF.

V gene TRBV4-1 combines with J gene TRBJ2-5; 7 bases line up with TRBD2. V was clipped by 3 bases and J by 5 bases; unmatched bases: 6. This CDR3 contains 14 residues. Germline V gene lookup returns CDR1 MGHRA and CDR2 YSYEKL. The DNA for the CDR3 is TGCGCCAGCAGCCACGAAGGACTAGATGAGACCCAGTACTTC. The encoded protein is CASSHEGLDETQYF.

The chain has TRBV20-1 and TRBJ2-1, with a weak D call TRBD1 (6 bases). V was trimmed by 4 bases and J by 8 bases, leaving 9 bases between them. CDR1 and CDR2 (germline): DFQATT, SNEGSKA (reference sequence). The CDR3 totals 11 residues. The CDR3 region has the DNA TGCAGTGCTATTCAGGGGTATGAGCAGTTCTTC. Residues: CSAIQGYEQFF.

The chain has TRBV11-2 and TRBJ2-1; the D is unclear. Trimming stripped 3 bases from V and 0 bases from J, with 9 bases between. Germline values: CDR1 SGHAT, CDR2 FQNNGV. The CDR3 length is 15 residues. CDR3 region: CASSFESSSYNEQFF. CDR3 sequence (DNA): TGTGCCAGCAGCTTCGAGTCGAGCTCCTACAATGAGCAGTTCTTC.

The chain uses TRBV29-1 and TRBJ1-2, with D unresolved. The CDR3 extends over 11 amino acids. Germline loops: CDR1 SQVTM, CDR2 ANQGSEA. The V and J ends lost 2 bases and 4 bases respectively, with 5 bases between them. The CDR3 loop is CSVEPLYGYTF. In DNA, the CDR3 is TGCAGCGTTGAACCGCTCTATGGCTACACCTTC.

The chain recombines TRBV11-2 with TRBJ2-7; TRBD1 matches 7 bases. From germline, CDR1 is SGHAT and CDR2 FQNNGV. V shed 6 bases, J shed 4 bases, and the junction held 6 bases outside the gene matches. The CDR3 length is 13 residues. The CDR3 sequence is CASSSTGEYEQYF. CDR3 nucleotide sequence: TGTGCCAGCAGTTCAACAGGGGAGTACGAGCAGTACTTC.

The rearrangement links TRBV27 to TRBJ1-2; 8 bases are shared with TRBD1. Germline trimming cut 5 bases from V and 14 bases from J; bases unmatched to any gene: 13. CDR3 length: 13 amino acids. The germline CDR1 and CDR2 sequences are MNHEY and SMNVEV (reference sequence). The CDR3 here is CASSPTGVRLETF. The CDR3 bases are TGTGCCAGCAGTCCGACAGGGGTCCGGCTAGAAACCTTC.

This chain connects TRBV4-1 to TRBJ1-6, with D unclear. This CDR3 comprises 16 residues. V lost 1 base and J lost 1, with 8 bases in between. CDR1 is MGHRA and CDR2 is YSYEKL in the germline V gene. The CDR3 nucleotides are TGCGCCAGCAGCCAAGGGGCGGGATCCTATAATTCACCCCTCCACTTT. This gives the protein CASSQGAGSYNSPLHF.

This chain connects TRBV25-1 to TRBJ2-3; D gene ambiguous. Trimming removed 7 bases from V and 0 bases from J, with 11 bases in between. The CDR3 contains 14 residues. The germline V gene encodes CDR1 MGHDK and CDR2 SYGVNS. The CDR3 spells CASMGSGSTDTQYF. DNA for the CDR3: TGTGCCAGCATGGGATCCGGGAGCACAGATACGCAGTATTTT.

The V and J genes are TRBV7-9 and TRBJ2-3, with TRBD1 matching over 7 bases. CDR1 is SEHNR, CDR2 FQNEAQ, per germline (reference sequence). J lost 5 bases, V lost 5 bases, and 4 bases had no gene match. This CDR3 is 13 amino acids long. Here the CDR3 reads CASSPTGRDTQYF. The CDR3 DNA reads as TGTGCCAGCAGCCCGACAGGGCGAGATACGCAGTATTTT.

The chain has TRBV20-1 and TRBJ2-2; tentatively, D is TRBD2 (5 bases). There are 14 residues in the CDR3. Germline lookup yields CDR1 DFQATT and CDR2 SNEGSKA (reference sequence). Trimming took 4 bases from V and 3 from J, leaving 12 bases between them. CDR3 amino acids: CSAMRPEDTGELFF. The CDR3, as DNA: TGCAGTGCTATGCGGCCGGAGGACACCGGGGAGCTGTTTTTT.

This chain uses TRBV6-2 or TRBV6-3 with TRBJ1-5, with a tentative D call TRBD1 (6 bases). This CDR3 comprises 13 residues. Germline values: CDR1 MNHEY, CDR2 SVGEGT. Trimming removed 5 bases at V and 6 bases at J, with 11 bases between. DNA for the CDR3: TGTGCCAGCAGTGCAACAGGGCTTCAGCCCCAGCATTTT. Its translation: CASSATGLQPQHF.

The V gene is TRBV15, the J gene TRBJ2-7; 7 bases match TRBD1. The V segment lost 1 base and the J segment 5 bases; nucleotides outside the gene matches: 5. Germline lookup yields CDR1 LNHNV and CDR2 YYDKDF (reference sequence). This CDR3 contains 14 residues. The CDR3: CATSRGDRDHEQYF. The CDR3 nucleotides read TGTGCCACCAGCAGAGGAGACAGGGACCACGAGCAGTACTTC.

The chain is built from TRBV14 and TRBJ1-3; perhaps TRBD1 as D (6 bases). Trimming left V 4 bases short and J 2 bases short, with 9 bases between. This CDR3 has 14 residues. Per the germline V gene, CDR1 is SGHDN and CDR2 is FVKESK. The DNA for the CDR3 is TGTGCCAGCAGCCGGACAGAACCTGGAAACACCATATATTTT. Translating gives CASSRTEPGNTIYF.

This clonotype was observed once. The CDR3 protein is CAISESNLTAGETQYF. CDR3 DNA: TGTGCCATCAGTGAGTCGAACTTGACAGCGGGGGAGACCCAGTACTTC. The chain carries TRBV10-3 and TRBJ2-5; 7 bases agree with TRBD2. This CDR3 is 16 amino acids long. The J segment lost 5 bases and the V segment lost 0 bases, leaving 9 bases of the junction unmatched. Per the germline V gene, CDR1 is ENHRY and CDR2 is SYGVKD.

V gene TRBV4-3 combines with J gene TRBJ1-2; TRBD1 aligns across 9 bases. The CDR3 contains 14 residues. Per germline, CDR1 LGHNA and CDR2 YSLEER. V was clipped by 0 bases and J by 6 bases; unmatched bases: 2. CDR3 protein: CASSQEQGANGYTF. CDR3 coding DNA: TGCGCCAGCAGCCAAGAACAGGGGGCCAATGGCTACACCTTC.

The gene calls are TRBV9 and TRBJ2-2, with 9 nucleotides matching TRBD1. The germline V gene has CDR1 SGDLS and CDR2 YYNGEE. The CDR3 has 16 residues. The V segment lost 3 bases and the J segment 0 bases; nucleotides outside the gene matches: 3. DNA for the CDR3: TGTGCCAGCAGCGACGACAGGGGGGCGAACACCGGGGAGCTGTTTTTT. It encodes CASSDDRGANTGELFF.

The genes are TRBV11-3 and TRBJ1-2, with a weak D call TRBD1 (6 bases). CDR3 length: 15 residues. In germline, CDR1 is SGHNT, CDR2 YENEEA. Trimming took 5 bases from V and 6 from J, leaving 19 bases between them. This CDR3 is CASSPPSRGANGYTF. The DNA of the CDR3 is TGTGCCAGCAGCCCCCCAAGTCGGGGGGCAAATGGCTACACCTTC.

The chain employs TRBV25-1 and TRBJ2-1; no firm D call. V was cut by 10 bases and J by 7 bases, with 8 bases left in between. The CDR3 has 10 amino acids. Germline V gene sequence: CDR1 MGHDK, CDR2 SYGVNS. CDR3 sequence: CATAANEQFF. The CDR3 DNA reads TGTGCCACCGCCGCGAATGAGCAGTTCTTC. The complete variable domain, with remaining parts taken from reference TRBV25-1 and TRBJ2-1, reads EADIYQTPRYLVIGTGKKITLECSQTMGHDKMYWYQQDPGMELHLIHYSYGVNSTEKGDLSSESTVSRIRTEHFPLTLESARPSHTSQYLCATAANEQFFGPGTRLTVL.